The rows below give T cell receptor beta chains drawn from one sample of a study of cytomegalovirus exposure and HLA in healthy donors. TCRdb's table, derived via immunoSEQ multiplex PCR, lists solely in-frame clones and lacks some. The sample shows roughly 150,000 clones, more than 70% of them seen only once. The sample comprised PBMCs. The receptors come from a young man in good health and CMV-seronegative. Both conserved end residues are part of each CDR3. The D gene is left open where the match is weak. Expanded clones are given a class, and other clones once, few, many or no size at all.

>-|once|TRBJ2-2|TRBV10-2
CASSSPGALSGELFF
TGCGCCAGCAGTTCACCAGGGGCGCTTAGCGGGGAGCTGTTTTTT
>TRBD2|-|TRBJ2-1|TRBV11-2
CASSLWEGGSYNEQFF
TGTGCCAGCAGCTTATGGGAGGGAGGTTCCTACAATGAGCAGTTCTTC
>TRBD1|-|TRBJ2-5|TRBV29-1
CSVHGTDQETQYF
TGCAGCGTCCATGGGACAGACCAAGAGACCCAGTACTTC
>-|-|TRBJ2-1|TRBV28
CASSIPQGLLSSYNEQFF
TGTGCCAGCAGTATCCCTCAGGGACTTCTCAGCTCCTACAATGAGCAGTTCTTC
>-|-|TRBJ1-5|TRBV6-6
CASSHPGLGNQPQHF
TGTGCCAGCAGCCATCCAGGGTTAGGGAATCAGCCCCAGCATTTT
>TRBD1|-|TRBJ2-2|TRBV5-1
CASSLVQGANTGELFF
TGCGCCAGCAGCTTGGTTCAGGGGGCGAACACCGGGGAGCTGTTTTTT
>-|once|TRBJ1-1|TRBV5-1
CASSLEGQNTEAFF
TGCGCCAGCAGCTTGGAGGGACAAAACACTGAAGCTTTCTTT
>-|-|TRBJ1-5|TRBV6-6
CASSSSDNQPQHF
TGTGCCAGCAGTTCCAGCGATAATCAGCCCCAGCATTTT
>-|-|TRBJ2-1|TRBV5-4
CASSLIFGGAVEQFF
TGTGCCAGCAGCTTAATCTTCGGCGGGGCCGTTGAGCAGTTCTTC
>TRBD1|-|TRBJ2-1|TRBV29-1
CSVAGTGTRNEQFF
TGCAGCGTCGCCGGGACAGGAACTCGGAATGAGCAGTTCTTC
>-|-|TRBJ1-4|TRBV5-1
CASSLEGRGATNEKLFF
TGCGCCAGCAGCTTAGAAGGTCGGGGGGCCACTAATGAAAAACTGTTTTTT
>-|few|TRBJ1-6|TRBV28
CASSFGTPSLVSPLHF
TGTGCCAGCAGTTTTGGGACACCCTCGTTGGTGTCACCCCTCCACTTT
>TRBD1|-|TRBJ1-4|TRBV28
CASSSGTGPEKLFF
TGTGCCAGCAGTTCCGGGACAGGGCCTGAAAAACTGTTTTTT
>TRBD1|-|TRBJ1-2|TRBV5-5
CASSIDRGGRGYTF
TGTGCCAGCAGCATCGACAGGGGAGGAAGGGGCTACACCTTC
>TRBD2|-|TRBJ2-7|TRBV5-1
CASSLEGTSGSEQYF
TGCGCCAGCAGCTTGGAAGGGACTAGCGGTTCCGAGCAGTACTTC
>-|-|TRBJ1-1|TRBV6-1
CASSELQESRVFF
TGTGCCAGCAGTGAACTACAGGAATCTCGAGTTTTCTTT
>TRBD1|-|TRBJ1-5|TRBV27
CASSDGQVRDQPQHF
TGTGCCAGCAGTGACGGACAGGTTAGGGATCAGCCCCAGCATTTT
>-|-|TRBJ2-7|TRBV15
CATSRDSGVNEQYF
TGTGCCACCAGCAGAGATTCAGGGGTGAACGAGCAGTACTTC
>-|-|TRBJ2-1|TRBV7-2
CASTPRRSSVHNEQFF
TGTGCCAGCACCCCCCGGAGGTCTAGCGTTCACAATGAGCAGTTCTTC
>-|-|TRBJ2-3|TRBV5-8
CASSLPGTTDTQYF
TGTGCCAGCAGCTTGCCGGGAACCACAGATACGCAGTATTTT
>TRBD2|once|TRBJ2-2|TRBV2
CASSRLAGVPGELFF
TGTGCCAGCAGTAGACTAGCGGGAGTCCCCGGGGAGCTGTTTTTT
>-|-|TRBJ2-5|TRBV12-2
CASRLDRGGGTQYF
TGTGCAAGTCGCTTAGACAGGGGTGGGGGGACCCAGTACTTC
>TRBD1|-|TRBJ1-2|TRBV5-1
CASRDSYGYTF
TGCGCCTCTCGGGACAGCTATGGCTACACCTTC
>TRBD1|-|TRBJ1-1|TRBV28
CASRGQGLTEAFF
TGTGCCAGCAGGGGACAGGGTTTGACTGAAGCTTTCTTT
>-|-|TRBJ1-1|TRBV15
CATSRDRAGGTEAFF
TGTGCCACCAGCAGAGATCGGGCTGGGGGGACTGAAGCTTTCTTT
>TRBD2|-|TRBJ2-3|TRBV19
CASSTPRSGGASGDTQYF
TGTGCCAGTAGTACCCCTCGTAGCGGGGGGGCGTCGGGAGATACGCAGTATTTT
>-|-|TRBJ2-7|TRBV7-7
CASSPSPTGGSSYEQYF
TGTGCTAGCAGCCCCTCTCCGACCGGGGGAAGCTCCTACGAGCAGTACTTC
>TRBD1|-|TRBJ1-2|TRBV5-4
CASSGGRGQGAGYTF
TGTGCCAGCAGCGGAGGGAGGGGACAGGGGGCTGGCTACACCTTC
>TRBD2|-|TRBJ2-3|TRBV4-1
CASSQILAGGADTQYF
TGCGCCAGCAGCCAAATCCTAGCGGGAGGCGCCGATACGCAGTATTTT
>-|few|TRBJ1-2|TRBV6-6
CASSYGGGYYGYTF
TGTGCCAGCAGTTACGGGGGAGGCTACTATGGCTACACCTTC
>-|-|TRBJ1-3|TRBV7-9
CASSIGTDSGNTIYF
TGTGCCAGCAGTATCGGGACTGACTCTGGAAACACCATATATTTT
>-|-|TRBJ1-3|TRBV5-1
CASRETGNTIYF
TGCGCCAGCAGGGAGACTGGAAACACCATATATTTT
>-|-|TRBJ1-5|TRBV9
CASSVEYREYSNQPQHF
TGTGCCAGCAGCGTAGAATACAGGGAATATAGCAATCAGCCCCAGCATTTT
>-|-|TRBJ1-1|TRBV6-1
CASSEMGAATEAFF
TGTGCCAGCAGTGAAATGGGGGCGGCCACTGAAGCTTTCTTT
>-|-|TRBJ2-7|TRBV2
CASSNSRGGEQYF
TGTGCCAGCAGCAACTCGAGAGGAGGAGAGCAGTACTTC
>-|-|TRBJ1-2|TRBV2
CASSQQGTYGYTF
TGTGCCAGCAGTCAGCAGGGAACCTATGGCTACACCTTC
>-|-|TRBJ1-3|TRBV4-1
CASSPPRAGASGNTIYF
TGCGCCAGCAGCCCGCCTCGGGCAGGGGCCTCTGGAAACACCATATATTTT
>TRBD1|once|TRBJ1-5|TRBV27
CASSSPPGTGRNQPQHF
TGTGCCAGCAGCTCGCCCCCCGGGACAGGGAGAAATCAGCCCCAGCATTTT
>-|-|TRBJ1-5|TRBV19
CASSIAGRSNQPQHF
TGTGCCAGTAGTATAGCAGGCCGTAGCAATCAGCCCCAGCATTTT
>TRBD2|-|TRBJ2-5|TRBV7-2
CASSLVGTGGETQYF
TGTGCCAGCAGCTTAGTGGGGACGGGAGGAGAGACCCAGTACTTC
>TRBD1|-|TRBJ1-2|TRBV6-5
CASTQGQGGGYTF
TGTGCCAGCACTCAGGGACAGGGCGGTGGCTACACCTTC
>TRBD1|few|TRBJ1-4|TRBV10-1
CASRRTGDEKLFF
TGCGCCAGCAGAAGGACAGGGGACGAAAAACTGTTTTTT
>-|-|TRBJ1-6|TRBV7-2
CASSLGPYNSPLHF
TGTGCCAGCAGCTTAGGGCCCTATAATTCACCCCTCCACTTT
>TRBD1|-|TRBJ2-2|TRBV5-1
CASSSTGTATGELFF
TGCGCCAGCAGCTCAACCGGGACAGCCACCGGGGAGCTGTTTTTT
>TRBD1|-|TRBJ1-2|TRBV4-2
CASSQDPRQGLPPFYGYTF
TGTGCCAGCAGCCAAGACCCCCGACAGGGGCTCCCTCCCTTCTATGGCTACACCTTC
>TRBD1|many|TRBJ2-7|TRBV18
CASSVDRSSYEQYF
TGTGCCAGCTCGGTGGACAGGAGCTCCTACGAGCAGTACTTC
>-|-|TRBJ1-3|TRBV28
CASTGGAASGNTIYF
TGTGCCAGCACCGGAGGGGCAGCCTCTGGAAACACCATATATTTT
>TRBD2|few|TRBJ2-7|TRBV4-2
CASSQGRELGEQYF
TGTGCCAGCAGCCAAGGGCGGGAGCTCGGCGAGCAGTACTTC
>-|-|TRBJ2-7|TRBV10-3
CAISGPGAPKQYF
TGTGCCATCAGTGGGCCTGGGGCCCCCAAGCAGTACTTC
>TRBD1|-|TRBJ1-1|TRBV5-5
CASTPGTEDTEAFF
TGTGCCAGCACCCCTGGGACAGAGGACACTGAAGCTTTCTTT
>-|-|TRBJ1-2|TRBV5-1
CASSLGERILDSIYGYTF
TGCGCCAGCAGCTTGGGAGAGAGGATTCTTGACAGTATCTATGGCTACACCTTC
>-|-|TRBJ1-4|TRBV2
CASRDRNGELFF
TGTGCCAGCAGGGACAGAAATGGTGAACTGTTTTTT
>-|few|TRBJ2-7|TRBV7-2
CASSLRGTYEQYF
TGTGCCAGCAGCTTGCGCGGAACCTACGAGCAGTACTTC
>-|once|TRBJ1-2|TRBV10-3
CAISAWPRGNDGYTF
TGTGCCATCAGTGCGTGGCCGCGCGGGAATGATGGCTACACCTTC